This entry is about one T cell receptor beta chain. Its antigen is undetermined. Time point meaning: cycle 4 day 1 (C4D1), after less than 7 weeks of nivolumab. Every patient had relapsed following autologous stem cell transplantation, and cohorts differed in brentuximab vedotin exposure. These data belong to a study of PD-1 blockade in classical Hodgkin lymphoma. Across the study: Patients in the cohort were put on intravenous nivolumab, 3 mg/kg every 2 weeks.

Assay: immunoSEQ multiplex PCR; the TCRdb copy retains only in-frame clones and omits some. The sample consists of around 35,000 clones, around 68% of them appearing once. Study-wide results and caveats: Repertoire differences have undefined causes, possibly disease activity or prior therapy.

Germline lookup yields CDR1 LNHDA and CDR2 SQIVND (reference sequence). V shed 7 bases and J shed 5 bases, with 14 bases lying between them. This CDR3 has 13 residues. The V and J genes are TRBV19 and TRBJ2-5; D remains ambiguous. The source was peripheral blood mononuclear cells (PBMCs), collected before the fourth cycle of nivolumab. The receptor's source is a human donor with classical Hodgkin lymphoma. CDR3 coding DNA: TGTGCCAGTACACATCATCCCCGGGAGACCCAGTACTTC. It translates to CASTHHPRETQYF. The whole variable domain, remainder taken from reference TRBV19 and TRBJ2-5, is DGGITQSPKYLFRKEGQNVTLSCEQNLNHDAMYWYRQDPGQGLRLIYYSQIVNDFQKGDIAEGYSVSREKKESFPLTVTSAQKNPTAFYLCASTHHPRETQYFGPGTRLLVL.